This passage covers 21 T cell receptor beta chains from one sample sequenced in a study of PD-1 blockade in classical Hodgkin lymphoma. The time point is: newly diagnosed, previously untreated cHL patient sample. From thawed PBMCs, CD4+ T cells were purified using magnetic negative selection. Profiling relied on immunoSEQ multiplex PCR, and the TCRdb table lists in-frame clones only, not all of them. The table lists approximately 35,000 clones, around 88% of them singletons. Sequences were obtained from CD4+ T cells from blood. These receptors were taken from a human donor with classical Hodgkin lymphoma.

The rearrangement uses TRBV2 and TRBJ1-6, with D unresolved. Germline V gene sequence: CDR1 SNHLY, CDR2 FYNNEI. The V gene lost 5 bases and the J gene lost 7 bases, with 12 bases spanning the gap. This CDR3 contains 14 residues. The CDR3 region is CASSRGERNSPLHF. The CDR3 DNA follows: TGTGCCAGCAGTAGAGGTGAGAGGAATTCACCCCTCCACTTT. Using reference TRBV2 and TRBJ1-6 for the parts outside the CDR3, the full variable domain is EPEVTQTPSHQVTQMGQEVILRCVPISNHLYFYWYRQILGQKVEFLVSFYNNEISEKSEIFDDQFSVERPDGSNFTLKIRSTKLEDSAMYFCASSRGERNSPLHFGNGTRLTVT.

The chain recombines TRBV5-1 with TRBJ2-2, with D possibly being TRBD2 (5 bases). The CDR3 has 16 amino acids. V lost 0 bases to trimming and J lost 4 bases, with 13 bases between them. Germline V gene sequence: CDR1 SGHRS, CDR2 YFSETQ. CDR3 sequence (DNA): TGCGCCAGCAGCTTGGGAGGGAAATGGGCCACCGGGGAGCTGTTTTTT. It translates to CASSLGGKWATGELFF. Together with reference TRBV5-1 and TRBJ2-2, the CDR3 gives the full variable domain: KAGVTQTPRYLIKTRGQQVTLSCSPISGHRSVSWYQQTPGQGLQFLFEYFSETQRNKGNFPGRFSGRQFSNSRSEMNVSTLELGDSALYLCASSLGGKWATGELFFGEGSRLTVL.

The chain links TRBV29-1 to TRBJ2-7, with 7 bases aligning to TRBD1. This CDR3 is built from 14 residues. V lost 3 bases and J lost 1; bases outside the gene matches: 6. Germline V lookup: CDR1 SQVTM, CDR2 ANQGSEA. CDR3 in DNA: TGCAGCGTTGAGGACAGGCAAAGATCCTACGAGCAGTACTTC. Residues: CSVEDRQRSYEQYF.

This clone was found a few times. V is TRBV7-3 and J is TRBJ2-7; 8 bases line up with TRBD1. V shed 5 bases, J shed 4 bases, and the junction held 10 bases outside the gene matches. In germline, CDR1 is SGHTA, CDR2 FQGTGA. This CDR3 spans 15 amino acids. This CDR3 reads CASSPNPGQAYEQYF. The DNA for the CDR3 is TGTGCCAGCAGCCCTAACCCGGGACAGGCATACGAGCAGTACTTC.

This clone was seen once. The gene calls are TRBV5-6 and TRBJ1-1; D gene uncertain. The CDR3 spans 16 residues. Deletions cut 5 bases from V and 0 bases from J, with 17 bases between. Per the germline V gene, CDR1 is SGHDT and CDR2 is YYEEEE. CDR3 sequence reads: CASRSDLEFMNTEAFF. Here the CDR3 DNA reads TGTGCCAGCAGATCCGACCTAGAGTTCATGAACACTGAAGCTTTCTTT.

The gene calls are TRBV10-3 and TRBJ2-3, with 7 bases identical to TRBD2. V shed 6 bases and J 1 base; nucleotides not matched to a gene: 4. In germline, CDR1 is ENHRY, CDR2 SYGVKD. There are 14 residues in the CDR3. Here the CDR3 reads CAIRTREGTDTQYF. CDR3 bases: TGTGCCATCAGGACACGGGAGGGCACAGATACGCAGTATTTT.

The genes are TRBV6-5 and TRBJ1-1; maybe TRBD1 (6 bases). Trimming left V 1 base short and J 4 bases short, with 13 bases between. Germline lookup yields CDR1 MNHEY and CDR2 SVGAGI. The CDR3 consists of 15 residues. CDR3 DNA: TGTGCCAGCAGTTACTTACGGACAGTGGCCACTGAAGCTTTCTTT. Translating it yields CASSYLRTVATEAFF.

The chain carries TRBV27 and TRBJ2-7, with D unresolved. The V gene lost 6 bases and the J gene lost 1 base, with 7 bases spanning the gap. The CDR3 has 12 residues. The V gene's germline CDR1 is MNHEY and CDR2 SMNVEV (reference sequence). CDR3 loop: CASRTDSYEQYF. The CDR3 bases are TGTGCCAGCAGAACGGATTCCTACGAGCAGTACTTC.

This clone was seen just once. CDR3 sequence (DNA): TGTGCCAGCAGTTCCAAGGGGGCTTCGGCTTTCTTT. The encoded protein is CASSSKGASAFF. V and J are TRBV6-5 and TRBJ1-1, with 7 positions matching TRBD1. Germline CDR1 and CDR2: MNHEY and SVGAGI. J lost 11 bases, V lost 4 bases, and 7 bases had no gene match. This CDR3 has 12 residues.

The chain links TRBV7-2 to TRBJ1-1; 8 bases map to TRBD1. J gave up 6 bases and V 0 bases, and 6 bases lay outside the gene matches. CDR3 size: 15 residues. Germline V gene data show CDR1 as SGHTA and CDR2 as FQGNSA. In DNA form, the CDR3 reads TGTGCCAGCAGCTTAGCGCAGGGGGCGCGGTCTGAAGCTTTCTTT. Protein: CASSLAQGARSEAFF.

This chain links TRBV4-2 with TRBJ1-1; D not certain. The CDR3 runs to 16 residues. V lost 1 base and J lost 0, with 12 bases in between. CDR1 and CDR2 from the germline V gene are LGHNA and YNFKEQ. The chain's CDR3 is CASSQGTPALNTEAFF. CDR3 DNA: TGTGCCAGCAGCCAAGGAACTCCAGCCTTGAACACTGAAGCTTTCTTT.

V is TRBV5-4 and J is TRBJ2-7, with 10 bases identical to TRBD2. Germline V gives CDR1 SGHNT, CDR2 YYREEE (reference sequence). Losses at the gene ends were 5 bases for V and 5 bases for J; bases not matched to a gene: 16. The CDR3 totals 17 residues. CDR3 residues: CASRLRLAGVGSHEQYF. DNA of the CDR3: TGTGCCAGCAGATTGAGGCTAGCGGGGGTCGGGTCCCACGAGCAGTACTTC.

For the CDR3, the DNA is TGTGCCAGTAGTATAATGGGGAGCTCCTACAATGAGCAGTTCTTC. Protein sequence: CASSIMGSSYNEQFF. This chain uses TRBV19 with TRBJ2-1; D might be TRBD2 (5 bases). The length of the CDR3 is 15 residues. Germline CDR1 LNHDA, CDR2 SQIVND (reference sequence). V dropped 2 bases and J dropped 0 bases, with 8 bases sitting between them. Full variable domain (outside the CDR3, taken from reference TRBV19 and TRBJ2-1): DGGITQSPKYLFRKEGQNVTLSCEQNLNHDAMYWYRQDPGQGLRLIYYSQIVNDFQKGDIAEGYSVSREKKESFPLTVTSAQKNPTAFYLCASSIMGSSYNEQFFGPGTRLTVL.

This clone was observed a few times. The DNA for the CDR3 is TGTGCCAGCAGCCGTGAGAGGGAGCAGTACTTC. The encoded protein is CASSREREQYF. The V and J genes are TRBV11-2 and TRBJ2-7; no reliable D call. Germline V CDR1 and CDR2: SGHAT, FQNNGV. V was clipped by 5 bases and J by 7 bases, with 9 bases between them. The CDR3 is 11 residues long. The variable domain in full, with the rest retrieved from reference TRBV11-2 and TRBJ2-7, is EAGVAQSPRYKIIEKRQSVAFWCNPISGHATLYWYQQILGQGPKLLIQFQNNGVVDDSQLPKDRFSAERLKGVDSTLKIQPAKLEDSAVYLCASSREREQYFGPGTRLTVT.

The chain has TRBV28 and TRBJ2-3; 13 bases agree with TRBD2. J was trimmed by 7 bases and V by 4 bases; bases with no gene match: 8. CDR1 and CDR2 (germline): MDHEN, SYDVKM. The CDR3 is made up of 16 amino acids. The CDR3, as DNA: TGTGCCAGCAGTTCCCCAACTAGCGGGAGGGTAAATACGCAGTATTTT. This translates into CASSSPTSGRVNTQYF.

The CDR3 DNA reads as TGTGCCAGCAGCTCCAGGACAAGTCACTACGAGCAGTACTTC. It specifies CASSSRTSHYEQYF. The V gene is TRBV5-4, the J gene TRBJ2-7; tentative D call: TRBD1 (5 bases). Germline loops: CDR1 SGHNT, CDR2 YYREEE (reference sequence). CDR3 length equals 14 residues. V was trimmed by 3 bases and J by 3 bases, leaving 13 bases between them.

V gene TRBV11-2 combines with J gene TRBJ2-3; D remains ambiguous. Germline lookup yields CDR1 SGHAT and CDR2 FQNNGV. The length of the CDR3 is 14 residues. V was trimmed by 5 bases and J by 5 bases, leaving 14 bases between them. CDR3 residues: CASSPGPTLDTQYF. DNA for the CDR3: TGTGCCAGCAGCCCCGGTCCCACTCTAGATACGCAGTATTTT.

V usage is TRBV10-3 and J usage is TRBJ2-6; D gene uncertain. Trimming shortened V by 0 bases and J by 2 bases, and 5 bases separated the two germline ends. Germline loops: CDR1 ENHRY, CDR2 SYGVKD. The CDR3 is 15 residues long. The chain's CDR3 is CAISESTPGANVLTF. CDR3 bases: TGTGCCATCAGTGAGTCGACCCCTGGGGCCAACGTCCTGACTTTC.

The rearrangement joins TRBV9 to TRBJ2-2; D may be TRBD2 (6 bases). The germline V and J ends were trimmed by 6 bases and 0 bases, with 15 bases remaining between them. CDR1 SGDLS and CDR2 YYNGEE come from the germline V gene. This CDR3 comprises 16 residues. The CDR3 loop reads CASNPGRGANTGELFF. CDR3 coding DNA: TGTGCCAGCAATCCCGGGAGAGGGGCGAACACCGGGGAGCTGTTTTTT.

The CDR3 region has the DNA TGCGCCAGCAGCTTAGGACAGGGCCGGCAAGAGACCCAGTACTTC. Translation gives CASSLGQGRQETQYF. The gene calls are TRBV10-1 and TRBJ2-5; 8 nucleotides agree with TRBD1. CDR1 and CDR2 from the germline V gene are WNHNN and SYGVQD (reference sequence). The CDR3 is made up of 15 amino acids. The V segment lost 6 bases and the J segment 2 bases; nucleotides outside the gene matches: 8.

The chain has TRBV5-6 and TRBJ2-5; no firm D call. The CDR3 contains 12 residues. Germline V gene lookup returns CDR1 SGHDT and CDR2 YYEEEE. Trimming pared 2 bases from V and 5 bases from J, leaving 7 bases between. In nucleotides, the CDR3 is TGTGCCAGCAGCTTCCTCAGTGAGACCCAGTACTTC. Translating gives CASSFLSETQYF.